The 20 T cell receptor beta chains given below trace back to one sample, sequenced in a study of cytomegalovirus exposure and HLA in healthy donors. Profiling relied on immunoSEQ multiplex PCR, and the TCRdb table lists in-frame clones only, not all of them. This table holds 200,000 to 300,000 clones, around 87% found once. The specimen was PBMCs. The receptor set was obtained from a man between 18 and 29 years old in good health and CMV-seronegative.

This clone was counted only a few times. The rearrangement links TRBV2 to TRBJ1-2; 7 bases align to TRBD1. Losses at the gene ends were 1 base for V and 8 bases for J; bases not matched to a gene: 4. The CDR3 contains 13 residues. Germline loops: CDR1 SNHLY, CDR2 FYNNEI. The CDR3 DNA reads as TGTGCCAGCAGTGAAGTGGGACAGCGAGGCTACACCTTC. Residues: CASSEVGQRGYTF.

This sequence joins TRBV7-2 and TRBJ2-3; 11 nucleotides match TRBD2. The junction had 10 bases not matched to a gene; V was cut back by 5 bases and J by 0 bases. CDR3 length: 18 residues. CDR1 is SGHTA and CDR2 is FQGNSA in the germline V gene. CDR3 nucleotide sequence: TGTGCCAGCAGCCCCGCTAGCGGGGGGCCAGGGAGCACAGATACGCAGTATTTT. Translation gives CASSPASGGPGSTDTQYF.

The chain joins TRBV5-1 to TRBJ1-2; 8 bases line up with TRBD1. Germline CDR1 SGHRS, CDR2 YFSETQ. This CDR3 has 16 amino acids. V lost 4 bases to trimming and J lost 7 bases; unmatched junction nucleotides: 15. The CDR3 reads CASSAGGRTGLIGYTF. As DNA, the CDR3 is TGCGCCAGCAGCGCTGGAGGAAGGACAGGGCTGATTGGCTACACCTTC.

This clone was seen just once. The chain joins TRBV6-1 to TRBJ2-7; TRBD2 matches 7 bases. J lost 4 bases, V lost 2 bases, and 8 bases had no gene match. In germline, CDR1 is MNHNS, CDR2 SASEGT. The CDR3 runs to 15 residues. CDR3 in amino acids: CASSEWWGGTYEQYF. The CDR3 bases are TGTGCCAGCAGTGAATGGTGGGGGGGTACGTACGAGCAGTACTTC.

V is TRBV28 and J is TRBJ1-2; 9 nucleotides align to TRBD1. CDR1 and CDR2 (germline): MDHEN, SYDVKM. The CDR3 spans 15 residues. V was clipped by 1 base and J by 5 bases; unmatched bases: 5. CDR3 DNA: TGTGCCAGCAGTTTATCGGGACAGGGATTATATGGCTACACCTTC. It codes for CASSLSGQGLYGYTF.

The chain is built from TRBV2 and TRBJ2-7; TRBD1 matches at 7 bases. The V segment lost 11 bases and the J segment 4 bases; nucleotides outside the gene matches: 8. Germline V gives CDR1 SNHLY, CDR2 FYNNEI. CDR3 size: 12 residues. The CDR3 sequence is CAGRDRSYEQYF. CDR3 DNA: TGTGCCGGCCGGGACAGATCTTACGAGCAGTACTTC.

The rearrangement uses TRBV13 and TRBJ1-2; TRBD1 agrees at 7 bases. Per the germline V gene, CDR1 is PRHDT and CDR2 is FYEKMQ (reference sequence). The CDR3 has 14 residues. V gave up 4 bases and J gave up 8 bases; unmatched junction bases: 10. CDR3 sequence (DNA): TGTGCCAGCAGCTGGGGGACAGCAGAAAAGGGCTACACCTTC. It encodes CASSWGTAEKGYTF.

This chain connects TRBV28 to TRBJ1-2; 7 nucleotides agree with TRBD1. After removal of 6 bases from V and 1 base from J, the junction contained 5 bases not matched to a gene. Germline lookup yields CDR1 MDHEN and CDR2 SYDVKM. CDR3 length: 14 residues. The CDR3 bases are TGTGCCAGCAGGGGACAGTCATTTAACTATGGCTACACCTTC. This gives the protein CASRGQSFNYGYTF.

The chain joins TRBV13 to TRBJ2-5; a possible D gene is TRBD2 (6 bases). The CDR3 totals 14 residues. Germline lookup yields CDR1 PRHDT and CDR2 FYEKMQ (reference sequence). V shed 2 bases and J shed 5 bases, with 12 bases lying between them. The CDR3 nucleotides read TGTGCCAGCAGCTTATTGGGGGAGGCGGAGACCCAGTACTTC. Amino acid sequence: CASSLLGEAETQYF.

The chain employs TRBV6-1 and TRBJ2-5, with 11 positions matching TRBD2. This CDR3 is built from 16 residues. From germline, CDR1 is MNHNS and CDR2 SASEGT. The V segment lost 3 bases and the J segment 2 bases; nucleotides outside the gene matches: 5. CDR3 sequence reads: CASSELLAGEQETQYF. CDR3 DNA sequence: TGTGCCAGCAGTGAGTTACTAGCGGGAGAACAAGAGACCCAGTACTTC.

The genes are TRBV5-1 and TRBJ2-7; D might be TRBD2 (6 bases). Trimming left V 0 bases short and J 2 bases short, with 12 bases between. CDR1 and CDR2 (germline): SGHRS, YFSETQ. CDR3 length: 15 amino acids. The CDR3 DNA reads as TGCGCCAGCAGCTTGGTGGCGGGACCGACCTACGAGCAGTACTTC. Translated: CASSLVAGPTYEQYF.

CDR3 in amino acids: CASSSGGYGDTQYF. The CDR3 DNA sequence: TGTGCCAGCAGCTCCGGGGGTTATGGAGATACGCAGTATTTT. The rearrangement links TRBV11-2 to TRBJ2-3; TRBD2 might be the D (6 bases). The germline V gene encodes CDR1 SGHAT and CDR2 FQNNGV. The ends were cut back, 4 bases at V and 5 bases at J, with 13 bases in the middle. This CDR3 contains 14 residues. The whole variable domain, filled in from reference TRBV11-2 and TRBJ2-3, reads EAGVAQSPRYKIIEKRQSVAFWCNPISGHATLYWYQQILGQGPKLLIQFQNNGVVDDSQLPKDRFSAERLKGVDSTLKIQPAKLEDSAVYLCASSSGGYGDTQYFGPGTRLTVL.

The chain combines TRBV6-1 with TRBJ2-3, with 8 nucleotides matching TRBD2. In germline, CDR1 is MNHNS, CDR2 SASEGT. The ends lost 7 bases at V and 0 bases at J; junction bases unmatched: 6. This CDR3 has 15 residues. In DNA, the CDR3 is TGTGCCAGCACCCGGGGGGGGCATAGCACAGATACGCAGTATTTT. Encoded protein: CASTRGGHSTDTQYF.

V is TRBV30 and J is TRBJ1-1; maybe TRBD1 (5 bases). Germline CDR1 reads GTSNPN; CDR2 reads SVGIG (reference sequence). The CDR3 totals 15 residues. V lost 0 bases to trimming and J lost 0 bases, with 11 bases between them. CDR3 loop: CAWSVLRGVNTEAFF. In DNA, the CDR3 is TGTGCCTGGAGTGTACTTCGGGGGGTGAACACTGAAGCTTTCTTT. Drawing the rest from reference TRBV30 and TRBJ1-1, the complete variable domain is SQTIHQWPATLVQPVGSPLSLECTVEGTSNPNLYWYRQAAGRGLQLLFYSVGIGQISSEVPQNLSASRPQDRQFILSSKKLLLSDSGFYLCAWSVLRGVNTEAFFGQGTRLTVV.

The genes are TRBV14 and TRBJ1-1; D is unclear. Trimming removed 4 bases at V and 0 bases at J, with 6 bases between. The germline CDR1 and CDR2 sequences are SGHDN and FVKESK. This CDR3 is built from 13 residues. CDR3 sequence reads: CASSLLMNTEAFF. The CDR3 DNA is TGTGCCAGCAGCCTGTTAATGAACACTGAAGCTTTCTTT.

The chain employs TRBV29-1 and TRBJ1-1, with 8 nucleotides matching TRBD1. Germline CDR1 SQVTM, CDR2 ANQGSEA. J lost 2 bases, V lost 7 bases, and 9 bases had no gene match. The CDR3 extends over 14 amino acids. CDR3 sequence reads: CSARVDRENTEAFF. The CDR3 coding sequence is TGCAGCGCCCGGGTGGACAGGGAAAACACTGAAGCTTTCTTT.

The DNA for the CDR3 is TGTGCCAGCAGCTTAGGGTCTAGCGGGGCTTACAATGAGCAGTTCTTC. This codes for CASSLGSSGAYNEQFF. This chain uses TRBV7-2 with TRBJ2-1, with 9 bases aligning to TRBD2. V shed 1 base and J 4 bases; nucleotides not matched to a gene: 5. The CDR3 sequence is 16 residues long. Germline-derived CDR1 and CDR2 are SGHTA and FQGNSA.

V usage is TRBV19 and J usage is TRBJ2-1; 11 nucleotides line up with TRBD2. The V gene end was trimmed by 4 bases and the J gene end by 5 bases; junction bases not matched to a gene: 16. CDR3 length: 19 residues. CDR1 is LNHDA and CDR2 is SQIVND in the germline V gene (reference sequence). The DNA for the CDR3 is TGTGCCAGTAGTACTCTAGCGGGAGGTTCCCTACTTCCTAACAATGAGCAGTTCTTC. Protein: CASSTLAGGSLLPNNEQFF.

The CDR3 spells CASSPRPPGGDISGNTIYF. CDR3 nucleotides: TGTGCCAGCTCACCAAGACCGCCGGGGGGCGATATCTCTGGAAACACCATATATTTT. V and J are TRBV18 and TRBJ1-3; D might be TRBD1 (6 bases). The CDR3 contains 19 residues. CDR1 KGHSH and CDR2 LQKENI come from the germline V gene. V dropped 2 bases and J dropped 0 bases, with 20 bases sitting between them.

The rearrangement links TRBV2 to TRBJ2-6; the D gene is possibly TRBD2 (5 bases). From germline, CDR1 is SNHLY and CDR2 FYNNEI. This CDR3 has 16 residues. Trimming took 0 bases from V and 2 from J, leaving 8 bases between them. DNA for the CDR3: TGTGCCAGCAGTGAAGCGAGGACTCCTGGGGCCAACGTCCTGACTTTC. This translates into CASSEARTPGANVLTF.